The 20 T cell receptor beta chains below all came from one sample that was sequenced in a study of cytomegalovirus exposure and HLA in healthy donors. The PCR was carried out with 60 Vbeta primers and 13 Jbeta primers. Libraries were prepared by immunoSEQ multiplex PCR; TCRdb keeps only in-frame clonotypes and omits some of them. The sample lists 100,000 to 150,000 clones, roughly 77% occurring once. The source material was PBMCs. These receptors came from a woman aged 40 to 50 in good health and CMV-seropositive.

The gene calls are TRBV7-3 and TRBJ2-1; TRBD1 aligns across 7 bases. V lost 4 bases and J lost 7; bases outside the gene matches: 13. CDR1 is SGHTA, CDR2 FQGTGA, per germline. CDR3 size: 16 residues. As DNA, the CDR3 is TGTGCCAGCAGCTCTATGACAGGCAGGGGGTCTAATGAGCAGTTCTTC. Translation gives CASSSMTGRGSNEQFF.

This clone qualifies as medium-sized (0.01 to 0.1%). The V gene is TRBV11-1, the J gene TRBJ1-2; TRBD1 agrees at 8 bases. This CDR3 is 13 amino acids long. Germline V gives CDR1 SGHAT, CDR2 FQDESV (reference sequence). The V segment lost 5 bases and the J segment 3 bases; nucleotides outside the gene matches: 2. CDR3 amino acids: CASSAGQDYGYTF. CDR3 DNA sequence: TGTGCCAGCAGCGCGGGACAGGACTATGGCTACACCTTC. The variable domain in full, completed from reference TRBV11-1 and TRBJ1-2, reads EAEVAQSPRYKITEKSQAVAFWCDPISGHATLYWYRQILGQGPELLVQFQDESVVDDSQLPKDRFSAERLKGVDSTLKIQPAELGDSAMYLCASSAGQDYGYTFGSGTRLTVV.

This clone was observed a handful of times. This chain uses TRBV6-5 with TRBJ2-7; TRBD1 might be the D (6 bases). V gave up 7 bases and J gave up 6 bases, with 19 bases separating them. The CDR3 covers 14 residues. CDR1 and CDR2 from the germline V gene are MNHEY and SVGAGI. The chain's CDR3 is CASTPPGAMREQYF. CDR3 bases: TGTGCCAGCACGCCCCCAGGGGCTATGCGCGAGCAGTACTTC.

V usage is TRBV19 and J usage is TRBJ2-7; perhaps TRBD2 as D (6 bases). CDR1 and CDR2 (germline): LNHDA, SQIVND (reference sequence). There are 14 residues in the CDR3. V was shortened by 6 bases and J by 9 bases, with 21 bases between the two germline ends. CDR3 nucleotides: TGTGCCAGTAGCTCGGGAGCTCCTACCGGGAGGCAGTACTTC. It encodes CASSSGAPTGRQYF.

This sequence joins TRBV15 and TRBJ2-7; TRBD2 is a possible D gene (5 bases). The V end was cut by 3 bases, the J end by 1 base, with 10 bases between. Germline-derived CDR1 and CDR2 are LNHNV and YYDKDF (reference sequence). The CDR3 covers 14 residues. CDR3 sequence: CATSSTRESYEQYF. The CDR3 nucleotides are TGTGCCACCAGCAGTACTAGGGAGTCCTACGAGCAGTACTTC.

The rearrangement joins TRBV29-1 to TRBJ2-2; 10 positions match TRBD2. CDR1 SQVTM and CDR2 ANQGSEA come from the germline V gene. The V gene end was trimmed by 5 bases and the J gene end by 4 bases; junction bases not matched to a gene: 4. The CDR3 length is 14 residues. The CDR3 DNA is TGCAGCGTTTTGAGCGGGAGGGGCACCGGGGAGCTGTTTTTT. Amino acids: CSVLSGRGTGELFF.

J is TRBJ2-5 and V is TRBV11-1; D possibly corresponds to TRBD1 (7 bases). V lost 5 bases, J lost 4 bases, and 17 bases lay in between. Germline assignment: CDR1 SGHAT and CDR2 FQDESV (reference sequence). This CDR3 is built from 15 residues. As DNA, the CDR3 is TGTGCCAGCAGCCTACGGGACCAGGGGGGAGAGACCCAGTACTTC. Residues: CASSLRDQGGETQYF.

The chain employs TRBV2 and TRBJ2-7; TRBD1 matches 10 bases. In germline, CDR1 is SNHLY, CDR2 FYNNEI. There are 15 residues in the CDR3. The V gene end was trimmed by 6 bases and the J gene end by 3 bases; junction bases not matched to a gene: 8. Written as DNA, the CDR3 is TGTGCCAGCAGAGGTGGACAGGGGGACATCTACGAGCAGTACTTC. Translated, it gives CASRGGQGDIYEQYF.

V gene TRBV9 combines with J gene TRBJ2-2; 7 bases agree with TRBD2. The CDR3 is 16 amino acids. With 6 bases clipped from V and 4 bases from J, the junction kept 12 bases outside the gene matches. Germline V gene sequence: CDR1 SGDLS, CDR2 YYNGEE. DNA of the CDR3: TGTGCCAGCACCCTCGGTGGCCCGGGGGGCACCGGGGAGCTGTTTTTT. Its protein is CASTLGGPGGTGELFF.

This clone has a handful of counts. The chain uses TRBV18 and TRBJ1-5; D might be TRBD1 (5 bases). There are 14 residues in the CDR3. Per germline, CDR1 KGHSH and CDR2 LQKENI. Trimming removed 3 bases at V and 3 bases at J, with 9 bases between. As DNA, the CDR3 is TGTGCCAGCTCACCGGACATAATCAATCAGCCCCAGCATTTT. Encoded protein: CASSPDIINQPQHF.

The chain combines TRBV29-1 with TRBJ1-3, with D possibly TRBD1 on 6 matching bases. V was clipped by 7 bases and J by 2 bases, with 15 bases between them. The CDR3 is 14 residues long. The germline V gene encodes CDR1 SQVTM and CDR2 ANQGSEA. For the CDR3, the DNA is TGCAGCGCAGCCCAGGGGAGAGCTGGAAACACCATATATTTT. The encoded protein is CSAAQGRAGNTIYF.

The chain is built from TRBV4-3 and TRBJ2-2; the D gene is possibly TRBD2 (7 bases). Germline V CDR1 and CDR2: LGHNA, YSLEER. The CDR3 totals 14 residues. With 5 bases removed from V and 3 bases from J, the gap between germline ends came to 10 bases. In DNA form, the CDR3 reads TGCGCCAGCAGCACGCGGGGGCACACCGGGGAGCTGTTTTTT. Its translation: CASSTRGHTGELFF.

V usage is TRBV7-2 and J usage is TRBJ2-7; 7 bases fit TRBD1. After removal of 1 base from V and 5 bases from J, the junction contained 8 bases not matched to a gene. Germline assignment: CDR1 SGHTA and CDR2 FQGNSA. The CDR3 spans 15 residues. CDR3 coding DNA: TGTGCCAGCAGCTTAGATCTGACAGGGTTCGACGAGCAGTACTTC. This sequence encodes CASSLDLTGFDEQYF. The full variable domain, rest sourced from reference TRBV7-2 and TRBJ2-7, is GAGVSQSPSNKVTEKGKDVELRCDPISGHTALYWYRQSLGQGLEFLIYFQGNSAPDKSGLPSDRFSAERTGGSVSTLTIQRTQQEDSAVYLCASSLDLTGFDEQYFGPGTRLTVT.

This clone was observed once. This chain links TRBV27 with TRBJ1-5; TRBD1 matches at 7 bases. This CDR3 spans 16 amino acids. Germline V gives CDR1 MNHEY, CDR2 SMNVEV (reference sequence). The J segment lost 0 bases and the V segment lost 5 bases, leaving 7 bases of the junction unmatched. The CDR3 sequence: CASSQTTGDSNQPQHF. The CDR3 region has the DNA TGTGCCAGCAGTCAAACTACAGGGGATAGCAATCAGCCCCAGCATTTT.

The chain links TRBV14 to TRBJ1-1; D ambiguous. This CDR3 has 12 amino acids. The germline V gene has CDR1 SGHDN and CDR2 FVKESK. V was clipped by 1 base and J by 10 bases, with 10 bases between them. CDR3 nucleotide sequence: TGTGCCAGCAGCCAAGTTCTCCCTGTAGCTTTCTTT. Protein sequence: CASSQVLPVAFF.

V usage is TRBV29-1 and J usage is TRBJ2-7, with TRBD1 matching 9 bases. The V and J ends lost 7 bases and 4 bases, in that order; junction bases with no gene match: 8. The CDR3 covers 13 residues. CDR1 is SQVTM, CDR2 ANQGSEA, per germline. The CDR3 DNA follows: TGCAGCGCCCGACAGGGGGTAGGTTACGAGCAGTACTTC. Residues: CSARQGVGYEQYF.

The chain links TRBV7-6 to TRBJ1-5; 7 positions match TRBD1. The CDR3 runs 14 residues. The trim removed 5 bases at V and 3 bases at J, leaving 4 bases unmatched. CDR1 is SGHVS and CDR2 is FNYEAQ in the germline V gene. DNA of the CDR3: TGTGCCAGCAGCAGCGGACAGGTCAATCAGCCCCAGCATTTT. Its translation is CASSSGQVNQPQHF.

CDR3 loop: CATHAGRGEAFF. The CDR3 DNA reads as TGTGCCACCCACGCGGGCAGGGGGGAAGCTTTCTTT. The chain couples TRBV19 to TRBJ1-1; 7 nucleotides line up with TRBD1. CDR1 and CDR2 from the germline V gene are LNHDA and SQIVND (reference sequence). After removal of 10 bases from V and 8 bases from J, the junction contained 10 bases not matched to a gene. The CDR3 totals 12 residues. Variable domain in full (rest from reference TRBV19 and TRBJ1-1): DGGITQSPKYLFRKEGQNVTLSCEQNLNHDAMYWYRQDPGQGLRLIYYSQIVNDFQKGDIAEGYSVSREKKESFPLTVTSAQKNPTAFYLCATHAGRGEAFFGQGTRLTVV.

The chain links TRBV6-4 to TRBJ2-5, with 8 bases identical to TRBD1. CDR1 and CDR2 (germline): MRHNA, SNTAGT. Trimming took 8 bases from V and 5 from J; bases not matched to a gene: 28. CDR3 length: 20 amino acids. Written as DNA, the CDR3 is TGTGCCAGCCTAACAAATCAGTTCGGGACAGGTACTCTTCGTTTGGAGACCCAGTACTTC. Translation: CASLTNQFGTGTLRLETQYF.

This rearrangement joins TRBV4-2 to TRBJ1-2; no reliable D call. The CDR3 is 14 amino acids. The germline gives CDR1 LGHNA, CDR2 YNFKEQ. V was clipped by 6 bases and J by 2 bases, with 13 bases between them. Here the CDR3 DNA reads TGTGCCAGCAGTCGGGAGTTCGTCAACTATGGCTACACCTTC. Translation: CASSREFVNYGYTF.